This TCR beta chain was identified during a study of OX40 agonist ivuxolimab in advanced cancers. Across the study: Ivuxolimab, which is an agonistic anti-OX40 (CD134) antibody, was administered to the patients. Study-wide findings and caveats: CD4+ T cells averaged fewer expanded clones than CD8+ T cells.

Drawing of blood for sampling happened at baseline, at cycle 4 day 1, and at cycle 7 day 1. A note on this clone: The antigen is not known.

Germline values: CDR1 GTSNPN, CDR2 SVGIG (reference sequence). V was pared by 0 bases and J by 6 bases, with 13 bases between. The CDR3 spans 14 residues. Using immunoSEQ multiplex PCR, the repertoire was profiled, and TCRdb retains in-frame clones only, with some absent. The profile shows some 46,000 clones, around 90% of them singletons. The gene calls are TRBV30 and TRBJ2-3; D uncertain. This clonotype originated in an adult with an advanced solid tumor such as melanoma, head and neck, liver or kidney cancer. The specimen was CD4+ or CD8+ T cells sorted from blood, collected in a trial of the OX40 agonist ivuxolimab. The CDR3 protein is CAWSVGIGMDTQYF. The CDR3 DNA reads as TGTGCCTGGAGTGTCGGTATAGGGATGGATACGCAGTATTTT.